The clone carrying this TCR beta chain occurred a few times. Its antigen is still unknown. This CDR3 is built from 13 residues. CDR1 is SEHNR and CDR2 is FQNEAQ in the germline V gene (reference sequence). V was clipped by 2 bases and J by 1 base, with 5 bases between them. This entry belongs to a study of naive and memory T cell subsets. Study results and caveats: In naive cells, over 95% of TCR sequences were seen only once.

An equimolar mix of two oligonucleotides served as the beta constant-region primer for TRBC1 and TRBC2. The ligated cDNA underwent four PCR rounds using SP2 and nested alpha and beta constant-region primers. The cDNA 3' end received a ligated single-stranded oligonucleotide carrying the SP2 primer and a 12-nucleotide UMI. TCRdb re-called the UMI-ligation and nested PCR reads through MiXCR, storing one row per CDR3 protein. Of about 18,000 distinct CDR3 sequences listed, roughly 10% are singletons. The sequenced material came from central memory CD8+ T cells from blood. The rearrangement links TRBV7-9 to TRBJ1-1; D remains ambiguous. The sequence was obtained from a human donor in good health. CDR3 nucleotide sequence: TGTGCCAGCAGCTTAAGCCGGAACACTGAAGCTTTCTTT. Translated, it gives CASSLSRNTEAFF.